This paragraph reports one T cell receptor beta chain. Its antigen remains unidentified. The record has no base qualities; no much larger clone is one base away. CDR1 is given as SGHTA and CDR2 as FQGNSA, both from the germline V gene. Trimming takes 4 bases from V and 7 bases from J, and the germline ends sit 16 bases apart. The CDR3 runs 14 residues from the cysteine to the phenylalanine. The sequence is cut down to CDR3 DNA, 42 bases in frame from base 1. The sample belongs to a study of blood T cell repertoires in COVID-19 (dated by TCRdb to 2018 to 2020). In the study overall: Samples from collaborators originated in the United States, Italy and Spain and spanned both the acute and convalescent phases of COVID-19. The material from the prospective study consisted of cDNA or gDNA derived from T cells, B-cell-depleted T cells, or PBMCs. Subjects who had been exposed to COVID-19, were actively infected with it, or had recovered from it provided the deeply sampled blood TCRbeta repertoires that made up the dataset. The repertoires were made available in a free public database intended to serve as a resource for research on the immune response to SARS-CoV-2. Samples came from the ongoing ImmuneRACE study (first 160 participants) plus 1,254 subjects from 6 global collaborators. The sample metadata nearly always contained a de-identified subject ID, COVID-19 status, age in years and sex. Where HLA class I and class II types were available, the types were taken from metadata supplied by the sample provider, not from assay-based typing. Summary of the overall study and its limitations: The quantity of clinical and demographic metadata differed by source and by participant and was supplied without curation.

The collaborating institutions used their own protocols to collect whole blood in K2EDTA tubes. For TCRbeta analysis, collaborators shipped samples in one of three forms: frozen whole blood, isolated PBMCs, or DNA extracted from either of those sample types. The immunoSEQ Assay, a bias-controlled multiplex PCR, was used to amplify TCRbeta CDR3 regions from genomic DNA. The authors' analysis ran thus. Within the assay, amplification of reference gene primers was used to estimate how many nucleated cells each sample contained. To quantify the absolute abundance of each unique TCRbeta CDR3 rearrangement, sequence reads were collapsed and filtered. For each sample, productive Simpson clonality was calculated by taking the square root of Simpson's diversity index across productive rearrangements. The clones in this table, taken by TCRdb from immuneACCESS, are in-frame only. Not every clone is retained; where verified, under half of the shortfall comes from an unresolved V gene, and the cause of the rest is unknown. That table furnishes V, J and clone size, whereas the DNA furnished D and trimming. The sample table records about 80,000 clones; approximately 78% of these occur just once. The biggest ten clones account for just over 20% of the sample.

In this chain, TRBV7-2 is recombined with TRBJ2-5, and the D gene may be TRBD2, 6 bases matching. This clonotype was obtained from a human donor in a cohort sampled during active COVID-19. Material for sequencing was peripheral blood. This receptor has the CDR3 CASSSGTGDGTQYF. The bases read TGTGCCAGCAGCTCCGGGACTGGAGATGGGACCCAGTACTTC. With the portions outside the CDR3 filled from the reference TRBV7-2 and TRBJ2-5 genes, the complete variable region becomes GAGVSQSPSNKVTEKGKDVELRCDPISGHTALYWYRQSLGQGLEFLIYFQGNSAPDKSGLPSDRFSAERTGGSVSTLTIQRTQQEDSAVYLCASSSGTGDGTQYFGPGTRLLVL.